The next 14 T cell receptor beta chains were all read from a single sample in a study of post-analysis software for immune sequencing data. Study-wide results and limits: About 5 TRBV segments were significantly more frequent in patients than in controls. TRBV5-6, TRBV5-1 and TRBV20-1 were among these segments.

Unique molecular identifiers tagged the TCR beta cDNA libraries. Using its own MiXCR run on the PCR reads, TCRdb lists one record per CDR3 protein. Of 600,000 to 700,000 distinct CDR3 sequences in the sample, approximately 60% were seen once. Their target antigens are unknown. The material sequenced was blood. The receptor source for this set is a girl under 10 years old with multiple sclerosis.

This rearrangement joins TRBV28 to TRBJ2-7, with 8 nucleotides matching TRBD1. The J segment lost 4 bases and the V segment lost 7 bases, leaving 9 bases of the junction unmatched. This CDR3 is built from 14 residues. CDR1 is MDHEN and CDR2 is SYDVKM in the germline V gene. Here the CDR3 reads CASTAGQGVYEQYF. The CDR3 DNA is TGTGCCAGCACGGCCGGACAGGGCGTGTACGAGCAGTACTTC.

The sample holds a few counts of this clonotype. The chain is built from TRBV15 and TRBJ2-1; D remains unclear. From germline, CDR1 is LNHNV and CDR2 YYDKDF (reference sequence). The CDR3 covers 15 residues. V was clipped by 0 bases and J by 3 bases, with 9 bases between them. DNA for the CDR3: TGTGCCACCAGCAGAGATTTATCGGGCTACAATGAGCAGTTCTTC. Protein: CATSRDLSGYNEQFF.

The rearrangement uses TRBV5-1 and TRBJ2-3; 7 nucleotides align to TRBD2. This CDR3 has 16 residues. Germline loops: CDR1 SGHRS, CDR2 YFSETQ. V trimming: 5 bases; J trimming: 4 bases; junction bases outside the gene matches: 13. CDR3 residues: CASRLLGLELPDTQYF. Here the CDR3 DNA reads TGCGCCAGCAGACTCCTAGGACTAGAGCTTCCAGATACGCAGTATTTT.

V gene TRBV12-3 or TRBV12-4 combines with J gene TRBJ1-1; TRBD1 aligns across 7 bases. The length of the CDR3 is 13 residues. V lost 8 bases and J lost 0; bases outside the gene matches: 3. CDR3 nucleotide sequence: TGTGCCAGCGTACAGGGGATGAACACTGAAGCTTTCTTT. It translates to CASVQGMNTEAFF.

The rearrangement links TRBV12-3 or TRBV12-4 to TRBJ1-1, with D possibly being TRBD1 (5 bases). V gave up 11 bases and J gave up 2 bases, with 15 bases separating them. CDR3 size: 13 residues. The CDR3 DNA sequence: TGTGCCTGCATCCAGGGCCTCAACACTGAAGCTTTCTTT. Residues: CACIQGLNTEAFF.

The V gene is TRBV20-1, the J gene TRBJ1-6, with D possibly matching TRBD1 (5 bases). V was shortened by 0 bases and J by 16 bases, with 16 bases between the two germline ends. Germline loops: CDR1 DFQATT, CDR2 SNEGSKA (reference sequence). This CDR3 has 13 amino acids. Written as DNA, the CDR3 is TGCAGTGCTAGAGATTCCGGGACCCTTCTTCTCCACTTT. This encodes CSARDSGTLLLHF.

The chain combines TRBV27 with TRBJ2-7; D unresolved. V gave up 2 bases and J gave up 6 bases, with 14 bases separating them. The CDR3 is 14 residues long. Germline CDR1 MNHEY, CDR2 SMNVEV (reference sequence). The CDR3 loop is CASSLGRSGGEQYF. Here the CDR3 DNA reads TGTGCCAGCAGTTTAGGCAGGTCTGGCGGCGAGCAGTACTTC.

This clonotype was seen a handful of times. The chain is built from TRBV12-3 or TRBV12-4 and TRBJ2-3; D remains unclear. V lost 1 base and J 0 bases, leaving 14 bases between the germline ends. CDR3 length: 17 residues. CDR3 residues: CASSLGAEIISTDTQYF. CDR3 bases: TGTGCCAGCAGTTTAGGCGCGGAGATTATAAGCACAGATACGCAGTATTTT.

This clonotype has more than one count but fewer than ten. The V call is TRBV20-1, the J call TRBJ2-3, with 10 bases aligning to TRBD2. Per germline, CDR1 DFQATT and CDR2 SNEGSKA (reference sequence). V shed 3 bases and J 0 bases; nucleotides not matched to a gene: 6. This CDR3 is built from 16 residues. The CDR3 sequence: CSASKGLAESTDTQYF. CDR3 bases: TGCAGTGCTAGTAAAGGACTAGCGGAGAGCACAGATACGCAGTATTTT.

This chain links TRBV10-3 with TRBJ2-5; D tentatively reads TRBD1 or TRBD2 (7 bases each). CDR1 is ENHRY and CDR2 is SYGVKD in the germline V gene. V lost 4 bases and J 5 bases, leaving 14 bases between the germline ends. This CDR3 is 14 amino acids long. DNA of the CDR3: TGTGCCATCAGTGGACAGGGAGGGCGTGAGACCCAGTACTTC. This translates into CAISGQGGRETQYF.

This clonotype was seen only a few times. The chain combines TRBV29-1 with TRBJ2-7, with D perhaps matching TRBD2 (6 bases). Germline V gene sequence: CDR1 SQVTM, CDR2 ANQGSEA. The CDR3 sequence is 15 residues long. V gave up 4 bases and J gave up 1 base, with 17 bases separating them. CDR3 in amino acids: CSVGGMRDWSYEQYF. The CDR3 nucleotides read TGCAGCGTTGGGGGGATGAGGGACTGGTCCTACGAGCAGTACTTC.

The chain uses TRBV6-5 and TRBJ2-1; D uncertain. V was trimmed by 4 bases and J by 5 bases, leaving 9 bases between them. The CDR3 has 13 amino acids. Germline assignment: CDR1 MNHEY and CDR2 SVGAGI. The CDR3: CASSSDTDNEQFF. In DNA form, the CDR3 reads TGTGCCAGCAGTTCCGACACGGACAATGAGCAGTTCTTC.

The rearrangement uses TRBV29-1 and TRBJ2-2; D could derive from TRBD1 or TRBD2 (5 bases each). Germline V CDR1 and CDR2: SQVTM, ANQGSEA. CDR3 length equals 14 residues. V lost 4 bases to trimming and J lost 4 bases, with 13 bases between them. This CDR3 reads CSVVREGSTGELFF. For the CDR3, the DNA is TGCAGCGTTGTACGTGAGGGGAGCACCGGGGAGCTGTTTTTT.

This clonotype was counted a few times. V gene TRBV25-1 combines with J gene TRBJ2-3; tentatively, D is TRBD1 or TRBD2 (5 bases each). Germline loops: CDR1 MGHDK, CDR2 SYGVNS. The CDR3 consists of 18 residues. The V end lost 0 bases, the J end lost 0 bases, and 16 bases lay between the germline ends. The CDR3 nucleotides read TGTGCCAGCAGTGAATATGTGGGGGAGTTAAGTAGCACAGATACGCAGTATTTT. This sequence encodes CASSEYVGELSSTDTQYF.